One sample yielded the 26 T cell receptor beta chains listed below, sequenced in a study of blood T cell repertoires in COVID-19. Sequenced by immunoSEQ multiplex PCR; TCRdb stores in-frame clones only, minus some. The table lists under 500,000 clones, 70% to 90% of them singletons. Material: PBMCs or T cells enriched from blood (not recorded which). The origin of the receptors is a woman aged 18 to 35 with acute COVID-19.

The V call is TRBV2, the J call TRBJ1-4; tentatively, D is TRBD1 (6 bases). V was cut by 5 bases and J by 0 bases, with 10 bases left in between. Looked up from germline, CDR1 is SNHLY and CDR2 is FYNNEI. The CDR3 covers 15 residues. The CDR3 nucleotides are TGTGCCAGCAGTAGGACAGACGCAACTAATGAAAAACTGTTTTTT. It codes for CASSRTDATNEKLFF.

This rearrangement joins TRBV9 to TRBJ2-2; a weak D match, TRBD1 (5 bases). The CDR3 runs 15 residues. Per the germline V gene, CDR1 is SGDLS and CDR2 is YYNGEE. The germline V and J ends were trimmed by 1 base and 6 bases, with 13 bases remaining between them. CDR3 sequence: CASSVTYQGSGELFF. For the CDR3, the DNA is TGTGCCAGCAGCGTAACATATCAGGGTTCCGGGGAGCTGTTTTTT.

The gene calls are TRBV3-1 (or the pseudogene TRBV3-2) and TRBJ1-4; D is possibly TRBD1 (5 bases). Germline CDR1 reads LGHDT; CDR2 reads YNNKEL (reference sequence). The germline V and J ends were trimmed by 0 bases and 8 bases, with 13 bases remaining between them. There are 15 residues in the CDR3. The CDR3 region is CASSQEAYRGEKLFF. The CDR3 coding sequence is TGTGCCAGCAGCCAAGAAGCATACCGGGGGGAAAAACTGTTTTTT.

V and J are TRBV9 and TRBJ1-1, with D perhaps matching TRBD1 (6 bases). The CDR3 consists of 15 residues. Germline loops: CDR1 SGDLS, CDR2 YYNGEE. Trimming cost V 4 bases and J 3 bases, with 16 bases left between them. The CDR3 protein is CASSNSGAADTEAFF. The DNA of the CDR3 is TGTGCCAGCAGCAACTCAGGGGCCGCTGACACTGAAGCTTTCTTT.

The rearrangement joins TRBV7-8 to TRBJ2-1, with 7 nucleotides matching TRBD2. This CDR3 has 19 residues. The trim removed 4 bases at V and 15 bases at J, leaving 30 bases unmatched. The germline V gene encodes CDR1 SGHVS and CDR2 FQNEAQ. For the CDR3, the DNA is TGTGCCAGCAGCTCCCAGGGTCGGGTAGCCGCCGGGGGGATGACCTCGCGGTTCTTC. Translated, it gives CASSSQGRVAAGGMTSRFF.

The rearrangement joins TRBV18 to TRBJ1-1; 8 bases line up with TRBD1. The CDR3 runs to 14 residues. The trim removed 3 bases at V and 6 bases at J, leaving 6 bases unmatched. CDR1 and CDR2 (germline): KGHSH, LQKENI. CDR3 sequence (DNA): TGTGCCAGCTCACCGTCGACAGGGGAGCCTGAAGCTTTCTTT. Translating gives CASSPSTGEPEAFF.

The chain recombines TRBV7-9 with TRBJ2-3; D is undetermined. Germline V CDR1 and CDR2: SEHNR, FQNEAQ (reference sequence). Trimming cost V 6 bases and J 1 base, with 8 bases left between them. This CDR3 contains 13 residues. The CDR3, as DNA: TGTGCCAGCAGTCGAGGTGGCACAGATACGCAGTATTTT. This encodes CASSRGGTDTQYF.

This chain uses TRBV4-1 with TRBJ2-1, with 9 bases lining up with TRBD2. With V trimmed by 0 bases and J by 5 bases, 5 bases remained unmatched. The germline V gene encodes CDR1 MGHRA and CDR2 YSYEKL. The CDR3 has 16 amino acids. The CDR3 DNA reads as TGCGCCAGCAGCCAAGAGGGTAGCGGGGGAGACAATGAGCAGTTCTTC. Translating gives CASSQEGSGGDNEQFF.

The chain joins TRBV9 to TRBJ2-3; D gene unclear. Germline V gene data show CDR1 as SGDLS and CDR2 as YYNGEE. The CDR3 is 15 residues long. Deletions cut 0 bases from V and 2 bases from J, with 10 bases between. The DNA of the CDR3 is TGTGCCAGCAGCGTAGAAGCCCGATTCACAGATACGCAGTATTTT. It specifies CASSVEARFTDTQYF.

The rearrangement links TRBV15 to TRBJ2-7, with a possible D match to TRBD1 (6 bases). Germline CDR1 LNHNV, CDR2 YYDKDF (reference sequence). V lost 2 bases, J lost 6 bases, and 17 bases lay in between. This CDR3 spans 15 amino acids. This CDR3 reads CATSRSPDRPLEQYF. CDR3 in DNA: TGTGCCACCAGCAGAAGTCCGGACAGACCTCTCGAGCAGTACTTC.

This clone was counted between two and nine times. This chain joins TRBV19 and TRBJ1-4; the D gene is possibly TRBD1 (6 bases). The CDR3 consists of 16 residues. Between the trimmed V and J ends, which lost 5 bases and 4 bases, there was a span of 17 bases. Germline V gene sequence: CDR1 LNHDA, CDR2 SQIVND (reference sequence). This chain's CDR3 is CASSRGQARLNEKLFF. The CDR3, as DNA: TGTGCCAGTAGTCGGGGACAAGCCCGGCTTAATGAAAAACTGTTTTTT.

The genes are TRBV19 and TRBJ2-1; D uncertain. V was pared by 1 base and J by 10 bases, with 14 bases between. Per the germline V gene, CDR1 is LNHDA and CDR2 is SQIVND (reference sequence). This CDR3 has 14 residues. The CDR3: CASSIASSLNEQFF. CDR3 DNA sequence: TGTGCCAGTAGTATAGCTAGTTCGCTCAACGAGCAGTTCTTC.

V is TRBV5-1 and J is TRBJ1-2; TRBD1 might be the D (6 bases). Germline CDR1 and CDR2: SGHRS and YFSETQ. The V end lost 2 bases, the J end lost 4 bases, and 24 bases lay between the germline ends. CDR3 size: 18 residues. The CDR3 loop reads CASSFEFVPRQVLYGYTF. In DNA, the CDR3 is TGCGCCAGCAGCTTTGAATTCGTTCCGCGACAGGTCCTCTATGGCTACACCTTC. Full variable domain (outside the CDR3, taken from reference TRBV5-1 and TRBJ1-2): KAGVTQTPRYLIKTRGQQVTLSCSPISGHRSVSWYQQTPGQGLQFLFEYFSETQRNKGNFPGRFSGRQFSNSRSEMNVSTLELGDSALYLCASSFEFVPRQVLYGYTFGSGTRLTVV.

The J gene is TRBJ2-5, the V gene TRBV6-5; 8 nucleotides align to TRBD2. Germline V CDR1 and CDR2: MNHEY, SVGAGI. The CDR3 has 15 residues. The junction had 2 bases not matched to a gene; V was cut back by 0 bases and J by 2 bases. As DNA, the CDR3 is TGTGCCAGCAGTTACTCATTAGCGGGACAAGAGACCCAGTACTTC. This codes for CASSYSLAGQETQYF.

The chain has TRBV30 and TRBJ2-1; 10 bases match TRBD2. Per germline, CDR1 GTSNPN and CDR2 SVGIG (reference sequence). V lost 3 bases and J lost 9; bases outside the gene matches: 2. This CDR3 is 12 amino acids long. CDR3 residues: CAWRTSGSEQFF. In DNA, the CDR3 is TGTGCCTGGAGGACTAGCGGGTCTGAGCAGTTCTTC. Based on the CDR3 plus reference TRBV30 and TRBJ2-1, the full variable domain is SQTIHQWPATLVQPVGSPLSLECTVEGTSNPNLYWYRQAAGRGLQLLFYSVGIGQISSEVPQNLSASRPQDRQFILSSKKLLLSDSGFYLCAWRTSGSEQFFGPGTRLTVL.

This clone came up a few times. The V call is TRBV7-6, the J call TRBJ1-5; D may be TRBD1 (6 bases). The CDR3 spans 16 residues. The germline V and J ends were trimmed by 2 bases and 2 bases, with 13 bases remaining between them. The germline V gene encodes CDR1 SGHVS and CDR2 FNYEAQ. CDR3 sequence (DNA): TGTGCCAGCAGCTTAAGAGGCAGGGGAGGCAATCAGCCCCAGCATTTT. It yields the protein CASSLRGRGGNQPQHF.

This clone was observed once. The rearrangement links TRBV9 to TRBJ1-5; a weak D match, TRBD1 (5 bases). The CDR3 has 14 residues. Germline V gene sequence: CDR1 SGDLS, CDR2 YYNGEE. Trimming left V 4 bases short and J 4 bases short, with 12 bases between. CDR3 sequence: CASSIGGGNQPQHF. The DNA for the CDR3 is TGTGCCAGCAGCATCGGTGGGGGGAATCAGCCCCAGCATTTT.

The table lists this clone with a few counts. This chain joins TRBV9 and TRBJ1-2; D not resolved. CDR1 is SGDLS, CDR2 YYNGEE, per germline. The CDR3 totals 13 residues. V lost 6 bases to trimming and J lost 5 bases, with 14 bases between them. This chain's CDR3 is CASTYHSDYGYTF. The CDR3 nucleotides read TGTGCCAGCACGTATCACTCTGATTATGGCTACACCTTC.

The chain couples TRBV10-1 to TRBJ2-3; 14 bases match TRBD2. Looked up from germline, CDR1 is WNHNN and CDR2 is SYGVQD (reference sequence). V dropped 4 bases and J dropped 5; count of bases not matched to a gene: 2. The CDR3 consists of 15 residues. In DNA, the CDR3 is TGCGCCAGCAGTGGACTAGCGGGAGGGGGAGATACGCAGTATTTT. It specifies CASSGLAGGGDTQYF.

To note about this clone: Other DNA sequences from this sample encode an identical CDR3 as well. The V and J genes are TRBV3-1 (or the pseudogene TRBV3-2) and TRBJ2-1; 12 bases are shared with TRBD2. CDR1 and CDR2 from the germline V gene are LGHDT and YNNKEL (reference sequence). Trimming at V came to 1 base and at J to 8 bases, leaving 3 bases not matched to a gene. CDR3 size: 15 residues. CDR3 residues: CASSQGLAGVYEQFF. The CDR3 nucleotides read TGTGCCAGCAGCCAAGGACTAGCGGGAGTCTATGAGCAGTTCTTC.

This clone came up once. V is TRBV19 and J is TRBJ2-1; the match to TRBD2 covers 7 bases. The V gene's germline CDR1 is LNHDA and CDR2 SQIVND (reference sequence). V was clipped by 5 bases and J by 2 bases; unmatched bases: 6. CDR3 length equals 15 residues. The CDR3 region has the DNA TGTGCCAGTAGTGTCGAGCGGGGCGCCTACAATGAGCAGTTCTTC. This encodes CASSVERGAYNEQFF.

The V and J genes are TRBV9 and TRBJ2-3, with 10 bases identical to TRBD1. The CDR3 is made up of 16 amino acids. The germline V gene encodes CDR1 SGDLS and CDR2 YYNGEE. J was trimmed by 0 bases and V by 0 bases; bases with no gene match: 1. The CDR3 bases are TGTGCCAGCAGCGTAGAGGGACAGGGGAGCACAGATACGCAGTATTTT. As protein: CASSVEGQGSTDTQYF.

This rearrangement joins TRBV18 to TRBJ2-7, with 8 bases that match TRBD2. V shed 2 bases, J shed 6 bases, and the junction held 9 bases outside the gene matches. This CDR3 spans 15 amino acids. Germline V CDR1 and CDR2: KGHSH, LQKENI. The CDR3 loop is CASSPGSGREGEQYF. As DNA, the CDR3 is TGTGCCAGCTCACCAGGATCCGGGAGGGAAGGCGAGCAGTACTTC. The whole variable domain, filled in from reference TRBV18 and TRBJ2-7, reads NAGVMQNPRHLVRRRGQEARLRCSPMKGHSHVYWYRQLPEEGLKFMVYLQKENIIDESGMPKERFSAEFPKEGPSILRIQQVVRGDSAAYFCASSPGSGREGEQYFGPGTRLTVT.

This clone was counted between two and nine times. The V gene is TRBV28, the J gene TRBJ1-4; the match to TRBD1 covers 7 bases. The ends lost 3 bases at V and 6 bases at J; junction bases unmatched: 4. The CDR3 loop spans 14 amino acids. Germline loops: CDR1 MDHEN, CDR2 SYDVKM. The CDR3 region has the DNA TGTGCCAGCAGTTTGGTCACAGGGGATGAAAAACTGTTTTTT. It translates to CASSLVTGDEKLFF.

This clone turned up a few times. The CDR3 loop reads CASSVGGEESPLHF. In DNA form, the CDR3 reads TGTGCCAGCAGCGTGGGGGGAGAAGAATCACCCCTCCACTTT. The chain combines TRBV9 with TRBJ1-6; D might be TRBD1 (5 bases). The CDR3 spans 14 residues. Germline loops: CDR1 SGDLS, CDR2 YYNGEE. The ends were cut back, 2 bases at V and 10 bases at J, with 13 bases in the middle.

V gene TRBV5-1 combines with J gene TRBJ2-3; D is unclear. The CDR3 runs 13 residues. Germline assignment: CDR1 SGHRS and CDR2 YFSETQ. Trimming cost V 7 bases and J 0 bases, with 9 bases left between them. The CDR3 DNA reads as TGCGCCAGCTCCCAGCGTAGCACAGATACGCAGTATTTT. This sequence encodes CASSQRSTDTQYF.